The rows below give T cell receptor beta chains drawn from one sample of a study of PD-L1 blockade in urothelial cancer. TCRdb keeps only in-frame clones here, not all; method: immunoSEQ multiplex PCR. The sample carries roughly 50,000 clones, 65% to 90% recorded once. Material: PBMCs, obtained around atezolizumab (anti-PD-L1) treatment. These receptors originate from a man aged 70-80 years with urothelial cancer. The conserved cysteine and the conserved F or W are not part of the CDR3 here.

V: TRBV12-2
J: TRBJ2-7
length: 15
CDR3: ASRLARNWTGTYEQY

V: TRBV7-9
J: TRBJ2-7
length: 13
CDR3: ASSASSRGYYEQY

V: TRBV19
J: TRBJ1-1
length: 13
CDR3: ASSIDHGLDTEAF

V: TRBV7-8
J: TRBJ2-3
length: 13
CDR3: ASSTAGGLRRYAY

V: TRBV2
J: TRBJ2-7
length: 14
CDR3: ASNGARLAGGGEQY

V: TRBV7-9
J: TRBJ2-3
length: 13
CDR3: ASSFGTGSTDTQY

V: TRBV29-1
J: TRBJ2-7
length: 10
CDR3: SVGLARYEQY

V: TRBV1
J: TRBJ2-1
length: 16
CDR3: TSSQDSPRRSSYNEQF

V: TRBV19
J: TRBJ2-7
length: 11
CDR3: ASRQSTHYEQY

V: TRBV6-5
J: TRBJ1-2
length: 10
CDR3: ASSRQGRGYT

V: TRBV9
J: TRBJ1-3
length: 16
CDR3: ASSSRPLTGRSGNTIY

V: TRBV7-9
J: TRBJ2-1
length: 15
CDR3: ASSSPRRGSSYNEQF